The 28 T cell receptor beta chains given below trace back to one sample, sequenced in a study of T-cell reconstitution after alpha-beta-depleted transplantation in children. During its preparation, the TCRbeta library received unique molecular identifiers. Each CDR3 protein is one row after TCRdb ran MiXCR on the PCR reads. Here the sample spans under 450,000 distinct CDR3 sequences, around 15% being singletons. Specimen: PBMCs, mostly from graft donor cells, collected 360 days after TCRalphabeta/CD19-depleted stem cell transplant. The source is a boy less than two years old who had a stem cell transplant for Wiskott-Aldrich syndrome, so the T cells may come from the graft donor.

The chain is built from TRBV7-6 and TRBJ2-3; a possible D gene is TRBD2 (7 bases). This CDR3 has 15 residues. CDR1 and CDR2 (germline): SGHVS, FNYEAQ. V shed 1 base and J shed 4 bases, with 12 bases lying between them. CDR3 in DNA: TGTGCCAGCAGCTTAGGGCCGGGGGGCGCAGATACGCAGTATTTT. Its translation: CASSLGPGGADTQYF.

This clonotype was seen more than once but under ten times. The chain combines TRBV6-1 with TRBJ2-7, with TRBD2 matching over 8 bases. CDR3 size: 19 residues. In germline, CDR1 is MNHNS, CDR2 SASEGT. V dropped 5 bases and J dropped 0; count of bases not matched to a gene: 18. The CDR3 spells CASSPGGAGVMRSSYEQYF. Written as DNA, the CDR3 is TGTGCCAGCAGTCCCGGAGGAGCGGGAGTTATGCGTAGCTCCTACGAGCAGTACTTC.

The rearrangement joins TRBV3-1 to TRBJ2-7; 9 nucleotides agree with TRBD2. The CDR3 loop spans 15 amino acids. Trimming took 4 bases from V and 2 from J; bases not matched to a gene: 6. Germline V lookup: CDR1 LGHDT, CDR2 YNNKEL (reference sequence). CDR3 sequence (DNA): TGTGCCAGCAGCCCAGGGACTAGCAGCACCTACGAGCAGTACTTC. Protein: CASSPGTSSTYEQYF.

This clonotype has at least ten counts. The chain links TRBV5-1 to TRBJ2-4; 8 bases agree with TRBD2. The V gene's germline CDR1 is SGHRS and CDR2 YFSETQ. The CDR3 contains 14 residues. V was clipped by 3 bases and J by 9 bases; unmatched bases: 8. Written as DNA, the CDR3 is TGCGCCAGCAGCTCCTCCGGGACTAGAGGCATTCAGTACTTC. Protein: CASSSSGTRGIQYF.

This clonotype occurred a few times. The V gene is TRBV12-3 or TRBV12-4, the J gene TRBJ1-4; D might be TRBD1 (5 bases). This CDR3 is 15 amino acids long. V was shortened by 5 bases and J by 3 bases, with 13 bases between the two germline ends. CDR3 coding DNA: TGTGCCAGCAGTGGGGACGCCTCGGCTAATGAAAAACTGTTTTTT. Translated, it gives CASSGDASANEKLFF.

This clonotype has a handful of counts. This chain connects TRBV5-1 to TRBJ1-6; D call uncertain. This CDR3 has 15 amino acids. The germline CDR1 and CDR2 sequences are SGHRS and YFSETQ. Trimming left V 0 bases short and J 6 bases short, with 10 bases between. The CDR3 sequence: CASSLVGRGNSPLHF. In DNA, the CDR3 is TGCGCCAGCAGCTTGGTTGGACGCGGTAATTCACCCCTCCACTTT.

The chain combines TRBV11-2 with TRBJ1-1; no reliable D call. The germline gives CDR1 SGHAT, CDR2 FQNNGV. V was cut by 7 bases and J by 0 bases, with 15 bases left in between. CDR3 length: 15 residues. As DNA, the CDR3 is TGTGCCAGCACCCCAACGGGGAGGTTGAACACTGAAGCTTTCTTT. It is translated as CASTPTGRLNTEAFF.

This clonotype was observed a few times. The CDR3 protein is CASSLIGTGLGNTIYF. The CDR3 DNA sequence: TGTGCCAGCAGCTTAATCGGGACAGGGCTTGGAAACACCATATATTTT. V gene TRBV7-8 combines with J gene TRBJ1-3, with 9 bases aligning to TRBD1. The CDR3 totals 16 residues. V lost 2 bases to trimming and J lost 3 bases; unmatched junction nucleotides: 5. The germline CDR1 and CDR2 sequences are SGHVS and FQNEAQ.

This clonotype was picked up a small number of times. The rearrangement links TRBV7-6 to TRBJ2-2; 7 nucleotides agree with TRBD1. Looked up from germline, CDR1 is SGHVS and CDR2 is FNYEAQ. Losses at the gene ends were 4 bases for V and 4 bases for J; bases not matched to a gene: 12. The CDR3 length is 17 residues. Here the CDR3 reads CASSSHLTGVSTGELFF. The CDR3 bases are TGTGCCAGCAGCTCTCATCTTACAGGGGTTAGCACCGGGGAGCTGTTTTTT.

The CDR3 here is CASTLWGLGYNEQFF. The CDR3 DNA is TGTGCCAGCACCCTTTGGGGACTAGGGTACAATGAGCAGTTCTTC. This rearrangement joins TRBV6-2 or TRBV6-3 to TRBJ2-1; 8 nucleotides line up with TRBD2. Looked up from germline, CDR1 is MNHEY and CDR2 is SVGEGT. V gave up 7 bases and J gave up 4 bases; unmatched junction bases: 9. This CDR3 is built from 15 residues.

This chain joins TRBV18 and TRBJ2-2; the D is unclear. Deletions cut 3 bases from V and 5 bases from J, with 13 bases between. The CDR3 runs to 15 residues. CDR1 is KGHSH, CDR2 LQKENI, per germline. The CDR3 protein is CASSPLRSGTGELFF. Here the CDR3 DNA reads TGTGCCAGCTCACCCCTAAGGTCCGGAACCGGGGAGCTGTTTTTT.

The chain combines TRBV20-1 with TRBJ2-3; TRBD2 agrees at 12 bases. V dropped 1 base and J dropped 2; count of bases not matched to a gene: 10. CDR3 length: 18 residues. Germline V gene sequence: CDR1 DFQATT, CDR2 SNEGSKA (reference sequence). DNA of the CDR3: TGCAGTGCTAGAGCGGGCCTAGCGGGAGGGACTACCACAGATACGCAGTATTTT. It codes for CSARAGLAGGTTTDTQYF.

This clonotype has just a few counts. The chain links TRBV29-1 to TRBJ2-1, with D uncertain. The CDR3 covers 12 residues. Germline CDR1 is SQVTM and CDR2 is ANQGSEA. Trimming took 4 bases from V and 5 from J, leaving 9 bases between them. The CDR3 loop is CSVGQGNNEQFF. CDR3 sequence (DNA): TGCAGCGTTGGACAAGGGAACAATGAGCAGTTCTTC.

The V gene is TRBV28, the J gene TRBJ2-7; D is tentatively TRBD1 or TRBD2 (5 bases each). From germline, CDR1 is MDHEN and CDR2 SYDVKM. The V and J ends lost 10 bases and 6 bases respectively, with 16 bases between them. The CDR3 is 12 residues long. This CDR3 is CATAVGAGEQYF. CDR3 sequence (DNA): TGTGCCACAGCGGTAGGGGCTGGCGAGCAGTACTTC. Combining the CDR3 with reference TRBV28 and TRBJ2-7 gives the whole variable domain DVKVTQSSRYLVKRTGEKVFLECVQDMDHENMFWYRQDPGLGLRLIYFSYDVKMKEKGDIPEGYSVSREKKERFSLILESASTNQTSMYLCATAVGAGEQYFGPGTRLTVT.

This clonotype was seen a handful of times. The chain uses TRBV7-9 and TRBJ2-1; TRBD2 matches at 15 bases. Trimming took 5 bases from V and 2 from J; bases not matched to a gene: 4. From germline, CDR1 is SEHNR and CDR2 FQNEAQ (reference sequence). This CDR3 has 17 amino acids. CDR3 loop: CASSPWTSGRAYNEQFF. The DNA for the CDR3 is TGTGCCAGCAGCCCCTGGACTAGCGGGAGGGCCTACAATGAGCAGTTCTTC.

The chain combines TRBV21-1 with TRBJ2-2; the DNA was not used to check the table's D call, TRBD2. TRBV21-1 is termed a pseudogene. The CDR3 is 15 residues long. As DNA, the CDR3 is TGTGCCAGCAGCAAGCCCGGGGAGGGCGACGGGGAGCTGTTTTTT. The encoded protein is CASSKPGEGDGELFF.

This clonotype was recorded a few times. The chain recombines TRBV9 with TRBJ2-1, with 8 bases fitting TRBD1. V dropped 0 bases and J dropped 8; count of bases not matched to a gene: 4. The V gene's germline CDR1 is SGDLS and CDR2 YYNGEE. The CDR3 extends over 14 amino acids. The CDR3: CASSVVRTGHEQFF. DNA of the CDR3: TGTGCCAGCAGCGTAGTGAGGACAGGGCATGAGCAGTTCTTC.

This clonotype was seen ten or more times. The V call is TRBV5-1, the J call TRBJ2-5, with D tentatively TRBD1 (6 bases). This CDR3 is 13 amino acids long. The V gene's germline CDR1 is SGHRS and CDR2 YFSETQ. V was pared by 1 base and J by 3 bases, with 7 bases between. CDR3 amino acids: CASSLNREETQYF. CDR3 nucleotide sequence: TGCGCCAGCAGCTTGAACAGGGAAGAGACCCAGTACTTC.

This clonotype was picked up many times. The chain couples TRBV4-3 to TRBJ2-1; 9 bases line up with TRBD1. CDR1 and CDR2 from the germline V gene are LGHNA and YSLEER. The CDR3 contains 14 residues. The junction had 7 bases not matched to a gene; V was cut back by 5 bases and J by 8 bases. CDR3 residues: CASSYRDRVDEQFF. Here the CDR3 DNA reads TGCGCCAGCAGCTACCGGGACAGGGTCGATGAGCAGTTCTTC.

This clonotype turned up a few times. The chain is built from TRBV10-3 and TRBJ1-5; TRBD1 matches at 8 bases. The CDR3 is 13 amino acids. Germline CDR1 and CDR2: ENHRY and SYGVKD. V lost 6 bases to trimming and J lost 7 bases; unmatched junction nucleotides: 5. Written as DNA, the CDR3 is TGTGCCATCAGCCCGACAGGGGACCAGCCCCAGCATTTT. Translation gives CAISPTGDQPQHF.

The genes are TRBV20-1 and TRBJ2-7; the D is unclear. Trimming removed 3 bases from V and 2 bases from J, with 8 bases in between. CDR1 DFQATT and CDR2 SNEGSKA come from the germline V gene (reference sequence). There are 12 residues in the CDR3. CDR3 loop: CSASKATYEQYF. The DNA for the CDR3 is TGCAGTGCTAGTAAGGCTACCTACGAGCAGTACTTC.

This clonotype was found many times. The V call is TRBV5-1, the J call TRBJ2-1, with a weak D call TRBD2 (6 bases). This CDR3 spans 14 amino acids. V was cut by 1 base and J by 6 bases, with 11 bases left in between. The germline V gene encodes CDR1 SGHRS and CDR2 YFSETQ. The CDR3 region is CASSLRLASNEQFF. The DNA of the CDR3 is TGCGCCAGCAGCTTGAGGCTAGCGTCCAATGAGCAGTTCTTC.

This clonotype was found a few times. V usage is TRBV5-1 and J usage is TRBJ2-3; 8 bases match TRBD2. Trimming at V came to 4 bases and at J to 4 bases, leaving 5 bases not matched to a gene. The germline V gene encodes CDR1 SGHRS and CDR2 YFSETQ. The CDR3 loop spans 14 amino acids. CDR3 nucleotides: TGCGCCAGCAGCAGAGGACTAGCCCCAGATACGCAGTATTTT. Protein product: CASSRGLAPDTQYF. The full variable domain, completed using reference TRBV5-1 and TRBJ2-3, is KAGVTQTPRYLIKTRGQQVTLSCSPISGHRSVSWYQQTPGQGLQFLFEYFSETQRNKGNFPGRFSGRQFSNSRSEMNVSTLELGDSALYLCASSRGLAPDTQYFGPGTRLTVL.

This clonotype was recorded at least ten times. The chain couples TRBV29-1 to TRBJ2-5, with D maybe TRBD1 (5 bases). The V end was cut by 7 bases, the J end by 1 base, with 13 bases between. The germline V gene encodes CDR1 SQVTM and CDR2 ANQGSEA. This CDR3 has 13 residues. The CDR3, as DNA: TGCAGCGCATGCAGTGACAGCCAAGAGACCCAGTACTTC. Translation: CSACSDSQETQYF.

The chain has TRBV29-1 and TRBJ2-3; D is possibly TRBD1 (6 bases). Trimming cost V 5 bases and J 1 base, with 22 bases left between them. The CDR3 length is 17 residues. In germline, CDR1 is SQVTM, CDR2 ANQGSEA. CDR3 residues: CSVPMTGPEWGTDTQYF. In DNA, the CDR3 is TGCAGCGTTCCCATGACAGGCCCGGAGTGGGGCACAGATACGCAGTATTTT.

The chain carries TRBV7-8 and TRBJ1-2; D possibly corresponds to TRBD1 (6 bases). V lost 1 base and J lost 8, with 11 bases in between. The CDR3 covers 13 residues. Per the germline V gene, CDR1 is SGHVS and CDR2 is FQNEAQ. In DNA form, the CDR3 reads TGTGCCAGCAGCTTAGGGGGGGCGCAGGGCTACACCTTC. It specifies CASSLGGAQGYTF.

V and J are TRBV10-3 and TRBJ2-3; weak D call: TRBD1 (5 bases). The CDR3 contains 15 residues. Germline assignment: CDR1 ENHRY and CDR2 SYGVKD. The germline V and J ends were trimmed by 7 bases and 2 bases, with 16 bases remaining between them. The CDR3 spells CAITRTDRNTDTQYF. The CDR3 DNA sequence: TGTGCCATCACCAGAACCGACAGAAACACAGATACGCAGTATTTT.

This clonotype appeared a few times. The V call is TRBV5-1, the J call TRBJ2-7; D may be TRBD1 (6 bases). The CDR3 consists of 14 residues. V lost 0 bases and J 7 bases, leaving 14 bases between the germline ends. Germline assignment: CDR1 SGHRS and CDR2 YFSETQ. The CDR3 reads CASSLGQAVGEQYF. Here the CDR3 DNA reads TGCGCCAGCAGCTTGGGACAGGCGGTAGGGGAGCAGTACTTC.